The next 18 T cell receptor beta chains were all read from a single sample in a study of OX40 agonist ivuxolimab in advanced cancers. Libraries were prepared by immunoSEQ multiplex PCR; TCRdb keeps only in-frame clonotypes and omits some of them. Altogether about 78,000 clones are present, around 94% being singletons, with the ten largest covering 2.5% to 3%. The material sequenced was CD4+ or CD8+ T cells sorted from blood, taken in a trial of the OX40 agonist ivuxolimab. These receptors originate from an adult with an advanced solid tumor such as melanoma, head and neck, liver or kidney cancer.

The V call is TRBV2, the J call TRBJ2-3, with D maybe TRBD2 (6 bases). The CDR3 is made up of 13 amino acids. Trimming left V 10 bases short and J 3 bases short, with 14 bases between. CDR1 SNHLY and CDR2 FYNNEI come from the germline V gene. The CDR3: CATPGVETDTQYF. The CDR3 nucleotides are TGTGCCACCCCGGGAGTAGAGACAGATACGCAGTATTTT.

The rearrangement joins TRBV11-1 to TRBJ2-3; D gene ambiguous. The germline V gene has CDR1 SGHAT and CDR2 FQDESV (reference sequence). The V end lost 5 bases, the J end lost 0 bases, and 9 bases lay between the germline ends. This CDR3 contains 14 residues. The CDR3 here is CASSLQQSTDTQYF. The CDR3 region has the DNA TGTGCCAGCAGCCTACAACAGAGCACAGATACGCAGTATTTT.

This clone occurred many times. V is TRBV5-1 and J is TRBJ2-3; D remains ambiguous. The CDR3 is 16 residues long. The germline V gene has CDR1 SGHRS and CDR2 YFSETQ. Trimming removed 4 bases at V and 6 bases at J, with 21 bases between. The CDR3 region has the DNA TGCGCCAGCAGCATAGCCGGGCCTGGAGTATCGGATACGCAGTATTTT. Translated, it gives CASSIAGPGVSDTQYF.

The V and J genes are TRBV7-2 and TRBJ1-3; D remains unclear. CDR1 is SGHTA, CDR2 FQGNSA, per germline. The CDR3 extends over 15 amino acids. V lost 3 bases and J lost 0, with 9 bases in between. Here the CDR3 reads CASSFPRSSGNTIYF. In nucleotides, the CDR3 is TGTGCCAGCAGCTTTCCCCGGTCCTCTGGAAACACCATATATTTT.

In this sample, this clone turned up a few times. The rearrangement uses TRBV27 and TRBJ2-5, with 7 bases aligning to TRBD2. Germline lookup yields CDR1 MNHEY and CDR2 SMNVEV (reference sequence). Trimming took 6 bases from V and 4 from J; bases not matched to a gene: 11. This CDR3 is built from 15 residues. CDR3 DNA sequence: TGTGCCAGCAGGCCCCCGGGGTGGGAGGGAGAGACCCAGTACTTC. Protein product: CASRPPGWEGETQYF.

This sequence joins TRBV5-8 and TRBJ1-1, with 11 bases matching TRBD1. V lost 9 bases, J lost 5 bases, and 6 bases stayed unmatched. The CDR3 loop spans 13 amino acids. CDR1 is SGHTS, CDR2 YDEGEE, per germline. The CDR3 nucleotides are TGTGCCACGGACAGGGGGCGCTGGACTGAAGCTTTCTTT. This gives the protein CATDRGRWTEAFF.

The rearrangement joins TRBV5-1 to TRBJ2-2; 11 positions match TRBD1. Germline loops: CDR1 SGHRS, CDR2 YFSETQ. Losses at the gene ends were 6 bases for V and 0 bases for J; bases not matched to a gene: 1. CDR3 length: 15 amino acids. CDR3 bases: TGCGCCAGCAAGGGACAGGGGGCGAACACCGGGGAGCTGTTTTTT. Amino acid sequence: CASKGQGANTGELFF. Combining the CDR3 with reference TRBV5-1 and TRBJ2-2 gives the whole variable domain KAGVTQTPRYLIKTRGQQVTLSCSPISGHRSVSWYQQTPGQGLQFLFEYFSETQRNKGNFPGRFSGRQFSNSRSEMNVSTLELGDSALYLCASKGQGANTGELFFGEGSRLTVL.

This clone was found a few times. CDR3 in DNA: TGTGCCAGCAGCTTACTGCTGGGGGCGGCCTCCCCATCCACTGAAGCTTTCTTT. It translates to CASSLLLGAASPSTEAFF. V and J are TRBV11-3 and TRBJ1-1, with D perhaps TRBD1 (6 bases). Per the germline V gene, CDR1 is SGHNT and CDR2 is YENEEA. Trimming took off 2 bases at V and 4 bases at J, with 23 bases between the two ends. The CDR3 length is 18 residues.

The J gene is TRBJ1-5, the V gene TRBV29-1; 7 bases are a match to TRBD1. There are 15 residues in the CDR3. Germline lookup yields CDR1 SQVTM and CDR2 ANQGSEA. The trim removed 5 bases at V and 6 bases at J, leaving 13 bases unmatched. Here the CDR3 reads CSVIVPDRDGQPQHF. CDR3 coding DNA: TGCAGCGTTATAGTCCCAGACAGGGACGGTCAGCCCCAGCATTTT.

In nucleotides, the CDR3 is TGTGCCAGCAGTATCGGGGGCGAAGCTTTCTTT. Protein sequence: CASSIGGEAFF. The chain is built from TRBV28 and TRBJ1-1; a weak D match, TRBD1 (6 bases). V was pared by 5 bases and J by 8 bases, with 9 bases between. CDR1 and CDR2 (germline): MDHEN, SYDVKM. The CDR3 covers 11 residues.

The genes are TRBV10-1 and TRBJ1-1; D remains ambiguous. The CDR3 contains 13 residues. The germline V and J ends were trimmed by 0 bases and 3 bases, with 5 bases remaining between them. Germline V lookup: CDR1 WNHNN, CDR2 SYGVQD (reference sequence). CDR3 DNA: TGCGCCAGCAGTGAGTCCGTGGACACTGAAGCTTTCTTT. It translates to CASSESVDTEAFF.

The genes are TRBV5-6 and TRBJ2-5; 12 positions match TRBD2. This CDR3 has 16 residues. The germline V gene encodes CDR1 SGHDT and CDR2 YYEEEE. Germline trimming cut 3 bases from V and 4 bases from J; bases unmatched to any gene: 7. The chain's CDR3 is CASSSPSGGALETQYF. The DNA of the CDR3 is TGTGCCAGCAGCTCCCCTAGCGGGGGGGCCTTAGAGACCCAGTACTTC. The complete variable domain, with remaining parts taken from reference TRBV5-6 and TRBJ2-5, reads DAGVTQSPTHLIKTRGQQVTLRCSPKSGHDTVSWYQQALGQGPQFIFQYYEEEERQRGNFPDRFSGHQFPNYSSELNVNALLLGDSALYLCASSSPSGGALETQYFGPGTRLLVL.

The V gene is TRBV5-4, the J gene TRBJ1-1; perhaps TRBD1 as D (6 bases). Germline V gene lookup returns CDR1 SGHNT and CDR2 YYREEE (reference sequence). V lost 0 bases and J 9 bases, leaving 9 bases between the germline ends. The CDR3 loop spans 12 amino acids. The CDR3 here is CASSLVGDKAFF. The CDR3 DNA reads TGTGCCAGCAGCTTGGTGGGGGACAAAGCTTTCTTT.

This chain links TRBV9 with TRBJ2-1, with 7 bases fitting TRBD2. The CDR3 runs to 15 residues. In germline, CDR1 is SGDLS, CDR2 YYNGEE. J was trimmed by 6 bases and V by 1 base; bases with no gene match: 7. CDR3 sequence (DNA): TGTGCCAGCAGCGTAAGTCCGGGGGGTATCAATGAGCAGTTCTTC. Translated, it gives CASSVSPGGINEQFF. Using reference TRBV9 and TRBJ2-1 for the parts outside the CDR3, the full variable domain is DSGVTQTPKHLITATGQRVTLRCSPRSGDLSVYWYQQSLDQGLQFLIQYYNGEERAKGNILERFSAQQFPDLHSELNLSSLELGDSALYFCASSVSPGGINEQFFGPGTRLTVL.

The rearrangement uses TRBV28 and TRBJ2-7; 11 bases line up with TRBD1. Germline trimming cut 9 bases from V and 3 bases from J; bases unmatched to any gene: 4. In germline, CDR1 is MDHEN, CDR2 SYDVKM. CDR3 length: 13 residues. The CDR3, as DNA: TGTGCCAGTCGGACAGGGGGCCTCTACGAGCAGTACTTC. Translating gives CASRTGGLYEQYF.

The CDR3 spells CASSGTGGETGELFF. In nucleotides, the CDR3 is TGCGCCAGCAGCGGGACAGGGGGCGAAACCGGGGAGCTGTTTTTT. The chain joins TRBV5-1 to TRBJ2-2; 12 bases map to TRBD1. The germline V gene encodes CDR1 SGHRS and CDR2 YFSETQ. V lost 4 bases to trimming and J lost 5 bases; unmatched junction nucleotides: 3. The CDR3 spans 15 residues.

The chain recombines TRBV30 with TRBJ2-5; possibly TRBD1 for D (5 bases). Deletions cut 5 bases from V and 5 bases from J, with 18 bases between. The CDR3 is made up of 14 amino acids. Germline CDR1 GTSNPN, CDR2 SVGIG (reference sequence). The CDR3 loop reads CAWDRGSHWETQYF. DNA of the CDR3: TGTGCCTGGGATAGGGGTTCCCATTGGGAGACCCAGTACTTC.

V usage is TRBV6-6 and J usage is TRBJ2-3; no clear D gene. The CDR3 loop spans 16 amino acids. Germline CDR1 reads MNHNY; CDR2 reads SVGAGI (reference sequence). Trimming removed 2 bases at V and 6 bases at J, with 18 bases between. This CDR3 reads CASSYVSKLYRDTQYF. The CDR3 region has the DNA TGTGCCAGCAGTTACGTATCTAAACTCTACCGGGATACGCAGTATTTT.